This T cell receptor (beta chain) appears in the sequencing data of a study of human T cells and chemical hapten exposure. The junction had 3 bases not matched to a gene; V was cut back by 2 bases and J by 8 bases. This CDR3 comprises 13 residues. Germline-derived CDR1 and CDR2 are SEHNR and FQNEAQ (reference sequence). In the library, unique molecular identifiers were attached to individual cDNA molecules. TCRdb reprocessed the reads via MiXCR and lists one record per CDR3 protein. This sample has around 120,000 distinct CDR3 sequences; less than 10% occur once, and the top ten carry around 1.5%. Total RNA extraction was carried out from unfractionated whole blood.

The V gene is TRBV7-9, the J gene TRBJ2-1; 7 nucleotides agree with TRBD1. Sequenced input: whole blood. The sequence was collected from a human donor in good health. Some clones in this sample may be carry-over from other donors' samples. CDR3 residues: CASSLTGADEQFF. CDR3 DNA: TGTGCCAGCAGCTTAACAGGGGCCGATGAGCAGTTCTTC.